Below are 32 T cell receptor beta chains sequenced from a single sample in a study of CD8 T cells in Susac syndrome (dated by TCRdb to the late 2010s). The library relied on the immunoSEQ multiplex PCR assay. RNA was extracted using the RNeasy kit, and about 0.5 to 1 ug of the RNA was reverse transcribed with random hexamers. TCRdb reanalyzed the raw reads on its own, using fastp at Q25 for trimming and MiXCR for clone calling, and kept in-frame beta chains. Each CDR3 protein appears once, grouped with its most common genes and DNA. Recorded for this sample are some 150,000 distinct CDR3 sequences; under 97% of them occurred a single time. The top ten constitute around 0.08% of the sample. Source material: CD4+ T cells from PBMCs. These receptor sequences come from a human donor with Susac syndrome.

The rearrangement uses TRBV5-4 and TRBJ2-1; 7 bases fit TRBD2. The CDR3 totals 19 residues. Trimming took 4 bases from V and 5 from J; bases not matched to a gene: 21. Germline V gives CDR1 SGHNT, CDR2 YYREEE (reference sequence). CDR3 loop: CASSPAGRAGWGKDNEQFF. The DNA for the CDR3 is TGTGCCAGCAGCCCAGCGGGGAGAGCGGGGTGGGGTAAGGACAATGAGCAGTTCTTC.

This clonotype was detected once. The chain carries TRBV7-9 and TRBJ2-7; D gene unclear. The CDR3 is 13 amino acids. V lost 3 bases and J 7 bases, leaving 13 bases between the germline ends. Looked up from germline, CDR1 is SEHNR and CDR2 is FQNEAQ (reference sequence). Written as DNA, the CDR3 is TGTGCCAGCAGCTTCGACCGGGCAGTAGAGCAGTACTTC. Protein sequence: CASSFDRAVEQYF.

This clonotype was seen just once. This sequence joins TRBV20-1 and TRBJ2-6, with 8 bases that match TRBD1. The V gene end was trimmed by 1 base and the J gene end by 3 bases; junction bases not matched to a gene: 2. Germline values: CDR1 DFQATT, CDR2 SNEGSKA (reference sequence). This CDR3 spans 15 amino acids. This CDR3 is CSARVRGRGANVLTF. The CDR3 region has the DNA TGCAGTGCTAGAGTCAGGGGGCGTGGGGCCAACGTCCTGACTTTC.

The gene calls are TRBV3-1 and TRBJ2-7; D unclear. V was pared by 4 bases and J by 3 bases, with 7 bases between. CDR3 length: 12 amino acids. Germline V gene sequence: CDR1 LGHDT, CDR2 YNNKEL (reference sequence). Written as DNA, the CDR3 is TGTGCCAGCAGCCCCGGCCACTACGAGCAGTACTTC. Encoded protein: CASSPGHYEQYF.

As DNA, the CDR3 is TGTGCCAGCACCTCTGGGGGCAACACTGAAGCTTTCTTT. Translated: CASTSGGNTEAFF. J is TRBJ1-1 and V is TRBV12-3 or TRBV12-4; TRBD1 is a possible D gene (6 bases). This CDR3 contains 13 residues. The V gene lost 7 bases and the J gene lost 2 bases, with 11 bases spanning the gap.

This chain uses TRBV3-1 with TRBJ2-4; D ambiguous. Trimming took 4 bases from V and 0 from J, leaving 4 bases between them. The CDR3 is 13 amino acids. Germline V lookup: CDR1 LGHDT, CDR2 YNNKEL (reference sequence). CDR3 coding DNA: TGTGCCAGCAGCCTCGGAGCCAAAAACATTCAGTACTTC. Residues: CASSLGAKNIQYF.

The chain carries TRBV15 and TRBJ1-1; D is unclear. Per germline, CDR1 LNHNV and CDR2 YYDKDF (reference sequence). V was trimmed by 1 base and J by 6 bases, leaving 9 bases between them. The length of the CDR3 is 13 residues. The CDR3 protein is CATSRAGSAEAFF. CDR3 sequence (DNA): TGTGCCACCAGCAGAGCGGGCAGCGCTGAAGCTTTCTTT.

The V call is TRBV12-3 or TRBV12-4, the J call TRBJ1-2, with D possibly being TRBD1 (6 bases). The CDR3 consists of 13 residues. Trimming took off 2 bases at V and 6 bases at J, with 10 bases between the two ends. The CDR3: CASSLTGRDGYTF. DNA for the CDR3: TGTGCCAGCAGTTTAACAGGGAGGGATGGCTACACCTTC.

The chain employs TRBV25-1 and TRBJ2-3; possibly TRBD1 for D (5 bases). The CDR3 length is 14 residues. The ends were cut back, 10 bases at V and 0 bases at J, with 14 bases in the middle. Per germline, CDR1 MGHDK and CDR2 SYGVNS. The CDR3 DNA reads as TGTGCCACCCAGGGCCCGATTAGCACAGATACGCAGTATTTT. As protein: CATQGPISTDTQYF. The complete variable domain, with remaining parts taken from reference TRBV25-1 and TRBJ2-3, reads EADIYQTPRYLVIGTGKKITLECSQTMGHDKMYWYQQDPGMELHLIHYSYGVNSTEKGDLSSESTVSRIRTEHFPLTLESARPSHTSQYLCATQGPISTDTQYFGPGTRLTVL.

The gene calls are TRBV20-1 and TRBJ1-5, with D possibly TRBD1 on 5 matching bases. This CDR3 is 14 amino acids long. Trimming took 4 bases from V and 0 from J, leaving 10 bases between them. Germline V gene sequence: CDR1 DFQATT, CDR2 SNEGSKA (reference sequence). CDR3 bases: TGCAGTGCTAAGGCGGGGGTTAGCAATCAGCCCCAGCATTTT. Amino acids: CSAKAGVSNQPQHF.

V and J are TRBV28 and TRBJ2-7; a weak D match, TRBD2 (5 bases). CDR3 length equals 15 residues. Germline CDR1 is MDHEN and CDR2 is SYDVKM. The ends were cut back, 6 bases at V and 0 bases at J, with 15 bases in the middle. CDR3 in amino acids: CASRPGLIHSYEQYF. In DNA, the CDR3 is TGTGCCAGCAGGCCCGGACTCATACACTCCTACGAGCAGTACTTC.

This clonotype occurred once. V and J are TRBV29-1 and TRBJ2-3; D remains unclear. Deletions cut 7 bases from V and 2 bases from J, with 10 bases between. CDR1 SQVTM and CDR2 ANQGSEA come from the germline V gene. The CDR3 spans 12 residues. In nucleotides, the CDR3 is TGCAGCGCTGTAGTCTACACAGATACGCAGTATTTT. Encoded protein: CSAVVYTDTQYF.

CDR3 loop: CASNPQGARYEQYF. The CDR3 nucleotides are TGTGCCAGCAACCCACAGGGGGCGAGGTACGAGCAGTACTTC. The chain has TRBV5-6 and TRBJ2-7, with 9 bases lining up with TRBD1. There are 14 residues in the CDR3. Germline loops: CDR1 SGHDT, CDR2 YYEEEE. The V and J ends lost 6 bases and 4 bases, in that order; junction bases with no gene match: 8.

This clonotype came up a few times. The CDR3 DNA reads as TGTGCCAGCAGCCGGCCGGGCACAGATACGCAGTATTTT. It is translated as CASSRPGTDTQYF. V usage is TRBV11-2 and J usage is TRBJ2-3; D unclear. CDR1 SGHAT and CDR2 FQNNGV come from the germline V gene. V was cut by 5 bases and J by 1 base, with 7 bases left in between. The CDR3 is 13 amino acids.

The V and J genes are TRBV10-3 and TRBJ2-1; D not certain. Germline CDR1 and CDR2: ENHRY and SYGVKD. The germline V and J ends were trimmed by 2 bases and 6 bases, with 8 bases remaining between them. The CDR3 loop spans 13 amino acids. CDR3 sequence reads: CAISEGLANEQFF. CDR3 sequence (DNA): TGTGCCATCAGTGAGGGGTTAGCCAATGAGCAGTTCTTC.

This sequence joins TRBV18 and TRBJ2-7; the D call may be TRBD1 or TRBD2 (5 bases each). CDR3 size: 13 residues. CDR1 and CDR2 from the germline V gene are KGHSH and LQKENI. Trimming stripped 1 base from V and 3 bases from J, with 7 bases between. The CDR3, as DNA: TGTGCCAGCTCACCACGGGGGTTCTACGAGCAGTACTTC. Translating gives CASSPRGFYEQYF.

The J gene is TRBJ2-1, the V gene TRBV7-2; TRBD2 agrees at 8 bases. This CDR3 has 14 residues. V shed 8 bases, J shed 3 bases, and the junction held 6 bases outside the gene matches. In germline, CDR1 is SGHTA, CDR2 FQGNSA. CDR3 DNA sequence: TGTGCCAGCTCCGCGGGGGGCTTCTACAATGAGCAGTTCTTC. This codes for CASSAGGFYNEQFF. The full variable domain, its missing parts supplied by reference TRBV7-2 and TRBJ2-1, is GAGVSQSPSNKVTEKGKDVELRCDPISGHTALYWYRQSLGQGLEFLIYFQGNSAPDKSGLPSDRFSAERTGGSVSTLTIQRTQQEDSAVYLCASSAGGFYNEQFFGPGTRLTVL.

This clonotype is a singleton in its sample. V usage is TRBV27 and J usage is TRBJ2-1, with 13 bases aligning to TRBD2. Germline lookup yields CDR1 MNHEY and CDR2 SMNVEV (reference sequence). This CDR3 has 17 residues. J was trimmed by 9 bases and V by 0 bases; bases with no gene match: 8. CDR3: CASSLSLTSGRAPEQFF. The DNA of the CDR3 is TGTGCCAGCAGTTTATCCCTCACTAGCGGGAGGGCCCCTGAGCAGTTCTTC.

The chain couples TRBV5-1 to TRBJ2-3, with D perhaps TRBD1 (7 bases). Trimming stripped 5 bases from V and 4 bases from J, with 17 bases between. The CDR3 is 15 amino acids. CDR1 and CDR2 from the germline V gene are SGHRS and YFSETQ. CDR3 sequence (DNA): TGCGCCAGCAGACCGCCTACAGGGGAGGCAGATACGCAGTATTTT. Translation gives CASRPPTGEADTQYF.

V usage is TRBV20-1 and J usage is TRBJ2-5; D perhaps matches TRBD1 (7 bases). In germline, CDR1 is DFQATT, CDR2 SNEGSKA (reference sequence). The germline V and J ends were trimmed by 6 bases and 5 bases, with 16 bases remaining between them. The CDR3 length is 13 residues. In DNA, the CDR3 is TGCAGTGCCCCCGGGAGAGGGGGCGAGACCCAGTACTTC. As protein: CSAPGRGGETQYF.

The chain has TRBV5-1 and TRBJ2-1, with unresolved D. V shed 0 bases and J shed 9 bases, with 4 bases lying between them. Germline CDR1 SGHRS, CDR2 YFSETQ. This CDR3 region has 11 residues. CDR3: CASSLASEQFF. The CDR3 DNA is TGCGCCAGCAGCTTGGCCAGTGAGCAGTTCTTC.

This clonotype occurred once. The chain couples TRBV29-1 to TRBJ2-7; 12 bases are shared with TRBD2. In germline, CDR1 is SQVTM, CDR2 ANQGSEA. This CDR3 is 14 amino acids long. After removal of 6 bases from V and 6 bases from J, the junction contained 9 bases not matched to a gene. CDR3 coding DNA: TGCAGCGTCCCTCTAGCGGGGGGGTGGAGCGAGCAGTACTTC. Protein: CSVPLAGGWSEQYF.

The rearrangement uses TRBV7-2 and TRBJ2-7; 9 positions agree with TRBD1. The CDR3 totals 14 residues. From germline, CDR1 is SGHTA and CDR2 FQGNSA. V lost 1 base to trimming and J lost 9 bases; unmatched junction nucleotides: 7. Here the CDR3 reads CASSLGIGDRVQYF. CDR3 coding DNA: TGTGCCAGCAGCTTAGGTATCGGGGACAGGGTGCAGTACTTC.

This clonotype was seen once. This chain joins TRBV20-1 and TRBJ1-1, with 8 bases matching TRBD1. With 2 bases clipped from V and 3 bases from J, the junction kept 2 bases outside the gene matches. This CDR3 comprises 13 residues. Germline V CDR1 and CDR2: DFQATT, SNEGSKA (reference sequence). The CDR3 coding sequence is TGCAGTGCTAGACAGGGGGCCGACACTGAAGCTTTCTTT. Its translation is CSARQGADTEAFF.

This clonotype was observed once. The V gene is TRBV11-2, the J gene TRBJ2-5; D unclear. CDR3 length: 14 residues. Trimming removed 1 base at V and 5 bases at J, with 11 bases between. The V gene's germline CDR1 is SGHAT and CDR2 FQNNGV. The CDR3 protein is CASSLGLVGETQYF. The CDR3 nucleotides read TGTGCCAGCAGCTTAGGGCTAGTCGGGGAGACCCAGTACTTC.

The chain joins TRBV29-1 to TRBJ2-3, with TRBD1 identical over 9 bases. The junction had 7 bases not matched to a gene; V was cut back by 0 bases and J by 6 bases. The CDR3 is 15 residues long. The germline V gene has CDR1 SQVTM and CDR2 ANQGSEA. The CDR3: CSVEDQQGAGDTQYF. The CDR3 DNA is TGCAGCGTTGAAGATCAACAGGGGGCGGGGGATACGCAGTATTTT.

This rearrangement joins TRBV28 to TRBJ2-5; 7 bases line up with TRBD2. Trimming removed 8 bases from V and 7 bases from J; junction bases left unmatched: 13. CDR3 size: 14 residues. From germline, CDR1 is MDHEN and CDR2 SYDVKM. The CDR3 protein is CASGEAGALGTQYF. CDR3 bases: TGTGCCAGCGGTGAGGCGGGAGCCCTAGGGACCCAGTACTTC. The complete variable domain, with remaining parts taken from reference TRBV28 and TRBJ2-5, reads DVKVTQSSRYLVKRTGEKVFLECVQDMDHENMFWYRQDPGLGLRLIYFSYDVKMKEKGDIPEGYSVSREKKERFSLILESASTNQTSMYLCASGEAGALGTQYFGPGTRLLVL.

The chain has TRBV3-1 and TRBJ2-5; 8 nucleotides line up with TRBD2. CDR1 LGHDT and CDR2 YNNKEL come from the germline V gene (reference sequence). Germline trimming cut 6 bases from V and 5 bases from J; bases unmatched to any gene: 5. The CDR3 spans 13 residues. The CDR3 here is CASRGTSTETQYF. For the CDR3, the DNA is TGTGCCAGCAGGGGGACTAGTACTGAGACCCAGTACTTC.

This chain links TRBV20-1 with TRBJ2-5; D not resolved. The length of the CDR3 is 10 residues. Germline V gives CDR1 DFQATT, CDR2 SNEGSKA (reference sequence). The germline V and J ends were trimmed by 4 bases and 5 bases, with 5 bases remaining between them. For the CDR3, the DNA is TGCAGTGCTAAAGGGGAGACCCAGTACTTC. This sequence encodes CSAKGETQYF.

The chain employs TRBV28 and TRBJ1-2, with a weak D call TRBD1 (5 bases). V was cut by 11 bases and J by 6 bases, with 19 bases left in between. This CDR3 contains 13 residues. Germline CDR1 is MDHEN and CDR2 is SYDVKM. The CDR3 nucleotides read TGTGCCGCAGCAGTAGGGGTTCCCGATGGCTACACCTTC. Its translation is CAAAVGVPDGYTF.

The chain uses TRBV29-1 and TRBJ2-7, with D perhaps TRBD2 (5 bases). Germline V gene sequence: CDR1 SQVTM, CDR2 ANQGSEA. The germline V and J ends were trimmed by 0 bases and 1 base, with 13 bases remaining between them. The length of the CDR3 is 15 residues. The CDR3 here is CSVEDRRLSSYEQYF. The CDR3 bases are TGCAGCGTTGAAGATCGGAGGCTCTCGTCCTACGAGCAGTACTTC.

This rearrangement joins TRBV20-1 to TRBJ1-4; maybe TRBD1 (5 bases). Germline CDR1 reads DFQATT; CDR2 reads SNEGSKA (reference sequence). Trimming stripped 6 bases from V and 8 bases from J, with 13 bases between. CDR3 length: 12 amino acids. CDR3 coding DNA: TGCAGTGCCCCGTGGGGGACCGAAAAACTGTTTTTT. Translated, it gives CSAPWGTEKLFF.